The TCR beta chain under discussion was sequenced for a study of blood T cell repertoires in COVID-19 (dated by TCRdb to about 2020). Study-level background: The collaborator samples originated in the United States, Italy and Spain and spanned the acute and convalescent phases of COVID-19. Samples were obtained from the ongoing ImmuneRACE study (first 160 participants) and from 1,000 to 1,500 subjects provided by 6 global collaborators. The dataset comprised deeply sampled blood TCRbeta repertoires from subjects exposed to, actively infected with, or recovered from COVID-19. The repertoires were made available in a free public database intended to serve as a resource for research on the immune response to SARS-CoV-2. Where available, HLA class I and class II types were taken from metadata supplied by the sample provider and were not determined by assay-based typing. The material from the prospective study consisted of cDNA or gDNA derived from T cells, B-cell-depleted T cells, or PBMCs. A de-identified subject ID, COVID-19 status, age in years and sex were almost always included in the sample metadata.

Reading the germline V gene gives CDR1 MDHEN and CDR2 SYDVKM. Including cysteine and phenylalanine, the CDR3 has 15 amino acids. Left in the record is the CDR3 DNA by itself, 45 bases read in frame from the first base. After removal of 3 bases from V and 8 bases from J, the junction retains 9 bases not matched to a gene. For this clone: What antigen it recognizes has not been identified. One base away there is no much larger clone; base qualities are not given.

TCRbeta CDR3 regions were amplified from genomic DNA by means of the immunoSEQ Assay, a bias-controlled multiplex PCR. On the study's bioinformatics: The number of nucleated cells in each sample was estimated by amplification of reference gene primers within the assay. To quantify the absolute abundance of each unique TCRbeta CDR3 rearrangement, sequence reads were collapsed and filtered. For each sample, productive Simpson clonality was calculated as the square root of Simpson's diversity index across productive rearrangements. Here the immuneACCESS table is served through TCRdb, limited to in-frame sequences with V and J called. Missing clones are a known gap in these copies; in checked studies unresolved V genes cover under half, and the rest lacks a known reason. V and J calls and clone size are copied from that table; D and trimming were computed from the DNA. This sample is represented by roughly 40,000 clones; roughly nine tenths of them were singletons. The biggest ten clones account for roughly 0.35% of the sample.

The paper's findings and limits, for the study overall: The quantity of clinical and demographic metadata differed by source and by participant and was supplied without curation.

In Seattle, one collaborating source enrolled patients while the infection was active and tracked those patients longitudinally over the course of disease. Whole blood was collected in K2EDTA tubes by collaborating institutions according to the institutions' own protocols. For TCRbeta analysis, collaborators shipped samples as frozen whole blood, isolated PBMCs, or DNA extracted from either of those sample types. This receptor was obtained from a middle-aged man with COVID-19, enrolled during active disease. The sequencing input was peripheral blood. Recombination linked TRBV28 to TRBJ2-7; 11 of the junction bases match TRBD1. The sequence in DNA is TGTGCCAGCAGTTTTAGGCGGACAGGGGGCTCCCAGCAGTACTTC. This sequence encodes CASSFRRTGGSQQYF.